This T cell receptor (beta chain) was observed in a study of blood T cell repertoires in COVID-19. Study-wide background: PBMCs, B-cell-depleted T cells, or T cells were the source of the cDNA or gDNA that made up the material.

Germline lookup yields CDR1 SGHTA and CDR2 FQGNSA. CDR3 length: 14 residues. V was cut by 4 bases and J by 5 bases, with 14 bases left in between. As originally analysed: Scientists estimated how many nucleated cells there were by amplifying reference gene primers. Clones were read by immunoSEQ multiplex PCR, and TCRdb kept only the in-frame ones, dropping some. V and J calls and clone size come straight from that table; D and trimming were deduced from the DNA. The profile covers 210,000 or so clones, with 75% to 85% appearing a single time and 1.3% taken by the ten largest. Seattle's enrolled individuals joined amid active infection and were then monitored longitudinally.

This sequence was found in a woman in her twenties or thirties with COVID-19, enrolled during active disease. Sequencing was done on a sample of peripheral blood. The chain uses TRBV7-2 and TRBJ2-5; the D gene is possibly TRBD2 (6 bases). In DNA, the CDR3 is TGTGCCAGCAGCTCATGGGAGGCCGGGGAGACCCAGTACTTC. Encoded protein: CASSSWEAGETQYF.